A single sample is the source of the 29 T cell receptor beta chains below, sequenced in a study of T cell changes during pregnancy in multiple sclerosis. The data were produced by immunoSEQ multiplex PCR, yet TCRdb's version contains in-frame clones alone and is incomplete. The sample has 36,000 or so clones; 88% are singletons. The sample was CD4+ T cells from peripheral blood mononuclear cells, taken in the first trimester of pregnancy. These receptors all stem from a female donor with multiple sclerosis, enrolled in a pregnancy study.

The chain combines TRBV2 with TRBJ2-7; 7 nucleotides agree with TRBD1. Trimming cost V 6 bases and J 0 bases; bases outside gene matches: 8. Per the germline V gene, CDR1 is SNHLY and CDR2 is FYNNEI. CDR3 length equals 15 residues. CDR3 nucleotide sequence: TGTGCCAGCAGCGACCCAGGGGGTCACTCCTACGAGCAGTACTTC. This encodes CASSDPGGHSYEQYF.

DNA for the CDR3: TGTGCCAGCAGCAGTGATCTAACGGATACGCAGTATTTT. Its protein product is CASSSDLTDTQYF. The chain has TRBV9 and TRBJ2-3, with D hard to call. Between the trimmed V and J ends, which lost 4 bases and 6 bases, there was a span of 12 bases. Per the germline V gene, CDR1 is SGDLS and CDR2 is YYNGEE. The CDR3 spans 13 residues.

The V call is TRBV14, the J call TRBJ2-3; D unresolved. The CDR3 spans 15 residues. The V and J ends lost 0 bases and 1 base respectively, with 8 bases between them. Germline V gene data show CDR1 as SGHDN and CDR2 as FVKESK. The CDR3 bases are TGTGCCAGCAGCCAAGATTTGGCAGGCACAGATACGCAGTATTTT. Translation: CASSQDLAGTDTQYF.

This sequence joins TRBV19 and TRBJ2-1; D remains ambiguous. Trimming cost V 0 bases and J 9 bases, with 9 bases left between them. The CDR3 loop spans 13 amino acids. The germline gives CDR1 LNHDA, CDR2 SQIVND (reference sequence). CDR3 DNA sequence: TGTGCCAGTAGTATAGATGGCCAGCGTGAGCAGTTCTTC. Its protein product is CASSIDGQREQFF.

This chain joins TRBV6-9 and TRBJ2-7; 8 nucleotides agree with TRBD2. The CDR3 is 13 amino acids. J gave up 5 bases and V 2 bases, and 2 bases lay outside the gene matches. CDR1 MNHGY and CDR2 SVAAGI come from the germline V gene. The CDR3, as DNA: TGTGCCAGCAGTTATCGGGGGGGCAACGAGCAGTACTTC. It is translated as CASSYRGGNEQYF.

The rearrangement uses TRBV19 and TRBJ1-4; 9 positions match TRBD1. Germline V gene data show CDR1 as LNHDA and CDR2 as SQIVND (reference sequence). The CDR3 extends over 15 amino acids. V trimming: 6 bases; J trimming: 7 bases; junction bases outside the gene matches: 9. This CDR3 reads CASRSVTGGSEKLFF. CDR3 coding DNA: TGTGCCAGTAGAAGTGTGACAGGGGGTAGTGAAAAACTGTTTTTT.

The chain employs TRBV18 and TRBJ2-1; maybe TRBD2 (5 bases). Trimming took 1 base from V and 4 from J, leaving 8 bases between them. This CDR3 is built from 14 residues. Germline V gene data show CDR1 as KGHSH and CDR2 as LQKENI. The CDR3 loop is CASSPHSDYNEQFF. The CDR3 nucleotides are TGTGCCAGCTCACCACATAGCGATTACAATGAGCAGTTCTTC.

This chain uses TRBV30 with TRBJ2-5, with TRBD1 matching over 7 bases. Germline CDR1 is GTSNPN and CDR2 is SVGIG (reference sequence). Trimming at V came to 2 bases and at J to 7 bases, leaving 10 bases not matched to a gene. This CDR3 spans 14 amino acids. CDR3 DNA sequence: TGTGCCTGGAGTTGGGCAGGGGGTAAGGGGACCCAGTACTTC. The encoded protein is CAWSWAGGKGTQYF. The whole variable domain, remainder taken from reference TRBV30 and TRBJ2-5, is SQTIHQWPATLVQPVGSPLSLECTVEGTSNPNLYWYRQAAGRGLQLLFYSVGIGQISSEVPQNLSASRPQDRQFILSSKKLLLSDSGFYLCAWSWAGGKGTQYFGPGTRLLVL.

V and J are TRBV5-6 and TRBJ1-2, with 9 bases fitting TRBD1. J lost 5 bases, V lost 0 bases, and 2 bases had no gene match. Germline V gene data show CDR1 as SGHDT and CDR2 as YYEEEE. This CDR3 contains 14 residues. In DNA, the CDR3 is TGTGCCAGCAGCTTGGCGGGGACAGGGTATGGCTACACCTTC. This codes for CASSLAGTGYGYTF.

V gene TRBV30 combines with J gene TRBJ2-7, with D maybe TRBD1 (5 bases). The CDR3 has 14 amino acids. From germline, CDR1 is GTSNPN and CDR2 SVGIG (reference sequence). The V end was cut by 3 bases, the J end by 6 bases, with 18 bases between. CDR3 DNA: TGTGCCTGGAGGTTAGGACATAGGCCTGGCGAGCAGTACTTC. Translation gives CAWRLGHRPGEQYF.

This chain connects TRBV19 to TRBJ1-1; TRBD1 matches at 10 bases. V dropped 4 bases and J dropped 7; count of bases not matched to a gene: 3. This CDR3 region has 13 residues. Germline values: CDR1 LNHDA, CDR2 SQIVND (reference sequence). CDR3 coding DNA: TGTGCCAGTAGTACCGACAGGGGGCTTGAAGCTTTCTTT. It yields the protein CASSTDRGLEAFF.

The V gene is TRBV19, the J gene TRBJ2-7; 8 positions agree with TRBD2. Looked up from germline, CDR1 is LNHDA and CDR2 is SQIVND (reference sequence). V lost 5 bases and J lost 3; bases outside the gene matches: 12. The CDR3 loop spans 16 amino acids. This chain's CDR3 is CASSPRGLAGFYEQYF. CDR3 DNA sequence: TGTGCCAGTAGTCCTCGGGGGCTAGCGGGCTTCTACGAGCAGTACTTC.

V and J are TRBV19 and TRBJ1-1; D is undetermined. Germline assignment: CDR1 LNHDA and CDR2 SQIVND (reference sequence). The CDR3 has 14 residues. Trimming removed 6 bases at V and 0 bases at J, with 11 bases between. The CDR3 spells CASRVSTLNTEAFF. The DNA of the CDR3 is TGTGCCAGTAGGGTCTCCACATTGAACACTGAAGCTTTCTTT.

The chain carries TRBV15 and TRBJ2-1; 7 bases are shared with TRBD1. The CDR3 consists of 17 residues. V trimming: 3 bases; J trimming: 2 bases; junction bases outside the gene matches: 10. Germline values: CDR1 LNHNV, CDR2 YYDKDF (reference sequence). CDR3 DNA: TGTGCCACCAGCAGGGCCCTTACAGGGGTCGCCTACAATGAGCAGTTCTTC. Translated: CATSRALTGVAYNEQFF.

The chain joins TRBV27 to TRBJ1-1; 7 bases match TRBD1. The CDR3 has 13 amino acids. In germline, CDR1 is MNHEY, CDR2 SMNVEV (reference sequence). V lost 3 bases, J lost 8 bases, and 6 bases stayed unmatched. The DNA of the CDR3 is TGTGCCAGCAGTTTGACCATGGACAGGGAAGCTTTCTTT. This codes for CASSLTMDREAFF.

The rearrangement joins TRBV5-1 to TRBJ2-2, with D possibly being TRBD1 (5 bases). CDR3 length: 14 residues. Germline CDR1 SGHRS, CDR2 YFSETQ. The ends were cut back, 4 bases at V and 7 bases at J, with 14 bases in the middle. The CDR3 loop reads CASSPRQSDGELFF. The CDR3, as DNA: TGCGCCAGCAGCCCTCGACAGTCCGACGGGGAGCTGTTTTTT.

This chain joins TRBV2 and TRBJ1-2; no firm D call. The ends were cut back, 6 bases at V and 7 bases at J, with 12 bases in the middle. The CDR3 contains 12 residues. CDR1 SNHLY and CDR2 FYNNEI come from the germline V gene. CDR3 region: CASRSLEGGYTF. The CDR3 nucleotides are TGTGCCAGCAGAAGCCTGGAGGGTGGCTACACCTTC.

The chain uses TRBV28 and TRBJ1-2, with D possibly matching TRBD1 (5 bases). Germline assignment: CDR1 MDHEN and CDR2 SYDVKM. This CDR3 comprises 12 residues. With 4 bases removed from V and 4 bases from J, the gap between germline ends came to 7 bases. The CDR3 DNA reads TGTGCCAGCAGTTCCGGGGGCTATGGCTACACCTTC. Protein product: CASSSGGYGYTF.

The CDR3 sequence: CARSLAAAVHGYTF. The CDR3 DNA sequence: TGTGCCAGAAGCTTGGCGGCGGCCGTGCATGGCTACACCTTC. This chain links TRBV5-3 with TRBJ1-2; the D is unclear. TRBV5-3 is assigned to the ORF class and has an uncertain function. This CDR3 region has 14 residues. The V and J ends lost 0 bases and 6 bases respectively, with 12 bases between them.

This sequence joins TRBV18 and TRBJ1-1; D is possibly TRBD1 (5 bases). Germline V CDR1 and CDR2: KGHSH, LQKENI. Trimming removed 3 bases from V and 6 bases from J, with 11 bases in between. This CDR3 contains 13 residues. The CDR3 DNA follows: TGTGCCAGCTCACCCTCAGGGTCCGCTGAAGCTTTCTTT. This encodes CASSPSGSAEAFF.

The table lists this clone with a few counts. The chain has TRBV29-1 and TRBJ1-1; tentative D call: TRBD1 (5 bases). There are 15 residues in the CDR3. V was cut by 1 base and J by 1 base, with 13 bases left in between. In germline, CDR1 is SQVTM, CDR2 ANQGSEA. In DNA, the CDR3 is TGCAGCGTTGAAGGGGCCAGGGCCTCGAACACTGAAGCTTTCTTT. Protein sequence: CSVEGARASNTEAFF.

The chain uses TRBV19 and TRBJ1-5, with TRBD1 matching over 9 bases. Germline trimming cut 3 bases from V and 6 bases from J; bases unmatched to any gene: 3. The CDR3 contains 14 residues. The germline CDR1 and CDR2 sequences are LNHDA and SQIVND (reference sequence). The CDR3: CASSIGTGSQPQHF. Here the CDR3 DNA reads TGTGCCAGTAGTATCGGGACAGGGAGTCAGCCCCAGCATTTT.

The CDR3 loop reads CASSRTSGRAPQETQYF. The CDR3 DNA is TGTGCCAGCAGCCGGACTAGCGGGAGGGCCCCCCAAGAGACCCAGTACTTC. The genes are TRBV9 and TRBJ2-5, with TRBD2 matching 15 bases. Germline V gives CDR1 SGDLS, CDR2 YYNGEE. The CDR3 spans 17 residues. Unmatched junction bases numbered 5, after V lost 4 bases and J lost 1 base.

This clone appeared once. J is TRBJ1-1 and V is TRBV5-5, with 10 positions matching TRBD1. CDR1 and CDR2 (germline): SGHKS, YYEKEE (reference sequence). Trimming at V came to 1 base and at J to 4 bases, leaving 7 bases not matched to a gene. This CDR3 is built from 16 residues. CDR3 coding DNA: TGTGCCAGCAGCTTGAGCGGGACAGGGGTGGGCACTGAAGCTTTCTTT. This gives the protein CASSLSGTGVGTEAFF.

The V and J genes are TRBV11-2 and TRBJ2-7; D might be TRBD2 (5 bases). The CDR3 has 14 amino acids. Deletions cut 1 base from V and 0 bases from J, with 7 bases between. Germline CDR1 is SGHAT and CDR2 is FQNNGV. In DNA, the CDR3 is TGTGCCAGCAGCTTAGGTACTAGCTCCTACGAGCAGTACTTC. Protein sequence: CASSLGTSSYEQYF.

The rearrangement uses TRBV7-3 and TRBJ2-7, with a weak D call TRBD2 (5 bases). CDR1 is SGHTA, CDR2 FQGTGA, per germline. Trimming stripped 5 bases from V and 0 bases from J, with 20 bases between. This CDR3 contains 17 residues. CDR3 nucleotide sequence: TGTGCCAGCAGCCACGGGGTGTCCCCTAGAAGCTCCTACGAGCAGTACTTC. Translating it yields CASSHGVSPRSSYEQYF.

In this sample, this clone turned up once. V gene TRBV6-1 combines with J gene TRBJ2-2; 7 positions agree with TRBD2. The germline gives CDR1 MNHNS, CDR2 SASEGT. The CDR3 has 16 amino acids. The ends lost 6 bases at V and 6 bases at J; junction bases unmatched: 13. CDR3: CASSELAGVRSGELFF. In nucleotides, the CDR3 is TGTGCCAGCAGCGAACTGGCGGGAGTGAGGTCCGGGGAGCTGTTTTTT.

This rearrangement joins TRBV2 to TRBJ2-7, with 11 bases matching TRBD2. With 3 bases clipped from V and 3 bases from J, the junction kept 1 base outside the gene matches. The CDR3 spans 14 residues. Germline V CDR1 and CDR2: SNHLY, FYNNEI. The CDR3 region has the DNA TGTGCCAGCAGTGAGACTAGCGGGAACTACGAGCAGTACTTC. It specifies CASSETSGNYEQYF.

The V gene is TRBV7-3, the J gene TRBJ2-2; the D gene is possibly TRBD1 (6 bases). V was trimmed by 4 bases and J by 7 bases, leaving 16 bases between them. The CDR3 is 15 residues long. Germline V gene data show CDR1 as SGHTA and CDR2 as FQGTGA. This CDR3 reads CASSSRTRDNGELFF. CDR3 sequence (DNA): TGTGCCAGCAGCTCACGGACAAGGGACAACGGGGAGCTGTTTTTT.